Here is one TCR beta chain with its context. The source of the sample is a study of blood T cell repertoires in COVID-19. Across the whole study: Samples came from the United States, Italy and Spain, spanning acute and convalescent COVID-19.

This CDR3 comprises 11 residues. Germline V gene lookup returns CDR1 MDHEN and CDR2 SYDVKM. Using immunoSEQ multiplex PCR, the repertoire was profiled, and TCRdb retains in-frame clones only, with some absent. The sample includes approximately 150,000 clones, around 82% of them seen just once. The rearrangement links TRBV28 to TRBJ2-1; the D gene is possibly TRBD2 (5 bases). This TCR was sampled from a woman in her forties or fifties with acute or convalescent COVID-19. Sequenced sample: peripheral blood. The CDR3 coding sequence is TGTGTGTCCAGTTCGGGGAATGAGCAGTTCTTC. This encodes CVSSSGNEQFF.